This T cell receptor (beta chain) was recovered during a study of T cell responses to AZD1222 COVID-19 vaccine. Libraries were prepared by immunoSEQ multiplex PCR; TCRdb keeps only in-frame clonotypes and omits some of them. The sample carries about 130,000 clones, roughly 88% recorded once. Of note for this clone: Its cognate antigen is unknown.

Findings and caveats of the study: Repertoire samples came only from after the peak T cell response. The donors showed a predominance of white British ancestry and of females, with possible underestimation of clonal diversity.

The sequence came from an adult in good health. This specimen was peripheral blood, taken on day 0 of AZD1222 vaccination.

The CDR3 here is CSAPQGRDYGYTF. The CDR3 DNA follows: TGCAGCGCCCCACAGGGGCGAGACTATGGCTACACCTTC. This chain joins TRBV29-1 and TRBJ1-2, with 7 positions matching TRBD1. The CDR3 is made up of 13 amino acids. J gave up 3 bases and V 7 bases, and 8 bases lay outside the gene matches. Germline assignment: CDR1 SQVTM and CDR2 ANQGSEA. Supplemented by reference TRBV29-1 and TRBJ1-2, the full variable domain reads SAVISQKPSRDICQRGTSLTIQCQVDSQVTMMFWYRQQPGQSLTLIATANQGSEATYESGFVIDKFPISRPNLTFSTLTVSNMSPEDSSIYLCSAPQGRDYGYTFGSGTRLTVV.